Shown below are 5 T cell receptor beta chains from a single sample sequenced in a study of technical replicates of blood from a handful of donors. The table came from immunoSEQ multiplex PCR; TCRdb's copy has only in-frame clones and leaves some out. The data contain tens of thousands of clones, approximately 95% of them seen just once; the ten biggest clones take up less than 3.5%. Sequenced input: PBMCs. These receptors originate from a human donor in good health. Some clones in this sample may be carry-over from other donors' samples.

The chain uses TRBV19 and TRBJ2-3, with a possible D match to TRBD1 (6 bases). CDR3 size: 14 residues. V lost 7 bases to trimming and J lost 3 bases, with 14 bases between them. CDR1 and CDR2 (germline): LNHDA, SQIVND (reference sequence). CDR3 sequence: CASKSAGETDTQYF. CDR3 nucleotides: TGTGCCAGTAAAAGCGCAGGGGAGACAGATACGCAGTATTTT.

CDR3 protein: CASSSSRDRGNSPLHF. The CDR3 DNA sequence: TGTGCCAGCAGTTCATCCCGGGACAGGGGCAATTCACCCCTCCACTTT. This rearrangement joins TRBV6-5 to TRBJ1-6; 10 positions agree with TRBD1. The CDR3 sequence is 16 residues long. CDR1 MNHEY and CDR2 SVGAGI come from the germline V gene. Trimming took 4 bases from V and 7 from J; bases not matched to a gene: 7.

CDR3 in DNA: TGTGCCAGCAGGAGGAGAGAGACCCAGTACTTC. It specifies CASRRRETQYF. The chain couples TRBV2 to TRBJ2-5, with D unresolved. The CDR3 runs 11 residues. Germline loops: CDR1 SNHLY, CDR2 FYNNEI. Trimming left V 6 bases short and J 4 bases short, with 6 bases between.

The rearrangement uses TRBV5-5 and TRBJ2-7; D is possibly TRBD1 (6 bases). The CDR3 length is 12 residues. Trimming cost V 1 base and J 10 bases, with 12 bases left between them. CDR1 is SGHKS, CDR2 YYEKEE, per germline (reference sequence). The CDR3 reads CASSLPWGRQYF. In DNA form, the CDR3 reads TGTGCCAGCAGCTTGCCCTGGGGGCGACAGTACTTC.

The V call is TRBV9, the J call TRBJ1-6; maybe TRBD1 (6 bases). Looked up from germline, CDR1 is SGDLS and CDR2 is YYNGEE. CDR3 length: 12 residues. The V end was cut by 6 bases, the J end by 9 bases, with 10 bases between. The CDR3 is CASNRDTSPLHF. DNA for the CDR3: TGTGCCAGCAACCGGGACACTTCACCCCTCCACTTT.